This record covers a single T cell receptor beta chain. This receptor's antigen is unknown. Base qualities are not at hand, and no much larger clone is one base apart. The instrument was an Illumina HiSeq 2500. Quantitative 5'-RACE with molecular barcodes was used to prepare TCR beta libraries. From the authors' description of their analysis: Disease-linked TCR variants were identified with a new computational method built on a probabilistic model of VDJ rearrangement. The raw public data were reprocessed by TCRdb itself: fastp quality trimming at Q25, MiXCR clonotype calling, in-frame beta chains only. Rows matching on CDR3 protein sequence are summarized as one entry with the most common DNA and genes. For this entry, the V and J calls and clone size follow TCRdb and not the study's own pipeline. This sample is represented by hundreds of thousands of distinct CDR3 sequences; 20% to 30% of them were singletons. The leading ten clones occupy just over 6.5% of the sample.

This entry comes from a study of CD8 T cells in ankylosing spondylitis (TCRdb year 2017). Looking at the study overall: T cell receptor beta repertoires were profiled in healthy donors and ankylosing spondylitis patients so that disease-linked TCR variants could be found. The full study cohort was made up of about two dozen ankylosing spondylitis patients and more than 90 healthy donors. Peripheral blood samples were taken, and synovial fluid was additionally collected from ankylosing spondylitis patients. Summary of the overall study and its limitations: Some TCR beta motif variants had previously been reported in synovial fluid and blood of reactive arthritis patients, which suggested common disease-initiation mechanisms. The disease-linked clones were reported to be significantly enriched in matched synovial fluid samples from ankylosing spondylitis patients. Blood from ankylosing spondylitis patients appeared to be characterized by a TCR beta motif composed of roughly eight highly homologous amino acid variants. In peripheral blood, the disease-linked clones were found at relatively low frequencies and had a CD8+ phenotype.

Sample: blood, either unsorted or a sorted T cell fraction (not recorded which). This sequence originates from a male donor with ankylosing spondylitis or in good health (not recorded which).

The CDR3 has the sequence CSAIPGGGGMGEQFF. The DNA sequence is given as TGCAGTGCTATCCCAGGGGGGGGCGGAATGGGTGAGCAGTTCTTC. Recombination connected TRBV20-1 to TRBJ2-1; the D gene may be TRBD1 or TRBD2, since each aligns over 7 bases. Relative to germline, V is 4 bases shorter and J is 9 bases shorter, with 22 bases between their ends. Sequences DFQATT (CDR1) and SNEGSKA (CDR2) are obtained from the germline V gene (reference sequence). The CDR3 holds 15 amino acids from the cysteine to the phenylalanine. The only DNA kept is the CDR3, 45 bases in frame from the first base.